What follows are 24 T cell receptor beta chains derived from one specimen sequenced in a study of CD8 T cells in ankylosing spondylitis. TCRdb used MiXCR to reprocess the 5' RACE reads, holding one entry per CDR3 protein. Here the sample spans approximately 17,000 distinct CDR3 sequences, 7% to 10% being singletons. The specimen sequenced was blood. All receptors come from a male donor with ankylosing spondylitis or in good health (not recorded which).

V usage is TRBV7-2 and J usage is TRBJ1-4; D is uncertain. The CDR3 is made up of 14 amino acids. The germline gives CDR1 SGHTA, CDR2 FQGNSA. V shed 5 bases and J shed 0 bases, with 7 bases lying between them. The CDR3 coding sequence is TGTGCCAGCAGCCCGAGGGCAACTAATGAAAAACTGTTTTTT. This translates into CASSPRATNEKLFF.

This clonotype was detected many times. The chain combines TRBV3-1 with TRBJ2-1; no clear D. Germline V gene data show CDR1 as LGHDT and CDR2 as YNNKEL (reference sequence). Trimming cost V 4 bases and J 4 bases, with 2 bases left between them. The CDR3 runs 11 residues. The CDR3 spells CASSRYNEQFF. Written as DNA, the CDR3 is TGTGCCAGCAGCCGGTACAATGAGCAGTTCTTC.

In this sample, this clonotype turned up many times. The gene calls are TRBV6-5 and TRBJ2-7; 7 bases are shared with TRBD2. V dropped 4 bases and J dropped 0; count of bases not matched to a gene: 6. In germline, CDR1 is MNHEY, CDR2 SVGAGI. The CDR3 consists of 15 residues. The CDR3 here is CASSLAGDRSYEQYF. In DNA, the CDR3 is TGTGCCAGCAGTTTAGCGGGTGATCGCTCCTACGAGCAGTACTTC.

Many counts were recorded for this clonotype. CDR3 nucleotide sequence: TGCAGCGTTGAATGGATCCTCGGGACTACAAGCACAGATACGCAGTATTTT. It translates to CSVEWILGTTSTDTQYF. The genes are TRBV29-1 and TRBJ2-3; 7 nucleotides match TRBD2. CDR1 is SQVTM, CDR2 ANQGSEA, per germline. Trimming removed 2 bases from V and 0 bases from J; junction bases left unmatched: 11. The CDR3 contains 17 residues.

V and J are TRBV7-9 and TRBJ2-5; D uncertain. Germline values: CDR1 SEHNR, CDR2 FQNEAQ (reference sequence). The CDR3 is 12 residues long. Trimming removed 4 bases from V and 5 bases from J, with 8 bases in between. The CDR3: CASSYGRETQYF. The DNA for the CDR3 is TGTGCCAGCAGCTATGGACGGGAGACCCAGTACTTC.

V is TRBV7-7 and J is TRBJ2-3; D remains ambiguous. V was shortened by 2 bases and J by 6 bases, with 12 bases between the two germline ends. CDR1 SSHAT and CDR2 FNYEAQ come from the germline V gene (reference sequence). The CDR3 totals 14 residues. As DNA, the CDR3 is TGTGCCAGCAGCTTAAGTACTTATACTGATACGCAGTATTTT. This gives the protein CASSLSTYTDTQYF.

Ten or more counts support this clonotype. V gene TRBV12-3 or TRBV12-4 combines with J gene TRBJ2-2, with TRBD1 matching over 7 bases. The CDR3 covers 16 residues. The J segment lost 1 base and the V segment lost 6 bases, leaving 8 bases of the junction unmatched. CDR3 amino acids: CASSPRGRGNTGELFF. CDR3 nucleotide sequence: TGTGCCAGCAGCCCAAGGGGGCGCGGGAACACCGGGGAGCTGTTTTTT.

In this sample, this clonotype turned up many times. The chain combines TRBV28 with TRBJ2-3, with D maybe TRBD2 (6 bases). The CDR3 sequence is 16 residues long. Trimming removed 2 bases at V and 2 bases at J, with 14 bases between. Germline CDR1 and CDR2: MDHEN and SYDVKM. The CDR3 loop reads CASSLGGGAPTDTQYF. In nucleotides, the CDR3 is TGTGCCAGCAGTTTAGGTGGCGGGGCCCCCACAGATACGCAGTATTTT.

Only one count was recorded for this clonotype. This chain connects TRBV13 to TRBJ2-7; 14 bases agree with TRBD2. The CDR3 extends over 14 amino acids. V shed 0 bases and J 11 bases; nucleotides not matched to a gene: 3. The germline gives CDR1 PRHDT, CDR2 FYEKMQ (reference sequence). CDR3 sequence (DNA): TGTGCCAGCAGCTTAGGCGGGACTAGCGGGAGTAAGTACTTC. Translated, it gives CASSLGGTSGSKYF.

This clonotype was picked up a small number of times. The rearrangement uses TRBV6-6 and TRBJ2-2; D assignment may be TRBD1 or TRBD2 (5 bases each). This CDR3 has 15 residues. The germline gives CDR1 MNHNY, CDR2 SVGAGI (reference sequence). The V end lost 0 bases, the J end lost 6 bases, and 11 bases lay between the germline ends. The CDR3, as DNA: TGTGCCAGCAGTTACTCGAGTTGGGGGTCCGGGGAGCTGTTTTTT. It is translated as CASSYSSWGSGELFF.

This clonotype has a handful of counts. This chain uses TRBV5-1 with TRBJ2-3; D remains unclear. V lost 4 bases and J 7 bases, leaving 10 bases between the germline ends. The CDR3 extends over 12 amino acids. CDR1 and CDR2 from the germline V gene are SGHRS and YFSETQ. CDR3 sequence: CASSLRANTQYF. CDR3 bases: TGCGCCAGCAGCCTTAGGGCGAATACGCAGTATTTT.

The genes are TRBV6-2 or TRBV6-3 and TRBJ2-4, with D tentatively TRBD1 or TRBD2 (5 bases each). There are 14 residues in the CDR3. Germline V CDR1 and CDR2: MNHEY, SVGEGT. The germline V and J ends were trimmed by 5 bases and 0 bases, with 8 bases remaining between them. This CDR3 reads CASSPGTAKNIQYF. The CDR3 DNA reads as TGTGCCAGCAGTCCCGGGACAGCCAAAAACATTCAGTACTTC.

The chain links TRBV20-1 to TRBJ2-3; perhaps TRBD1 as D (5 bases). Trimming took off 0 bases at V and 0 bases at J, with 7 bases between the two ends. The CDR3 is made up of 14 amino acids. CDR1 DFQATT and CDR2 SNEGSKA come from the germline V gene (reference sequence). The CDR3, as DNA: TGCAGTGCTAGAGATAGGGGCAGCACAGATACGCAGTATTTT. It yields the protein CSARDRGSTDTQYF.

This clonotype was counted ten times or more. The chain joins TRBV12-3 or TRBV12-4 to TRBJ2-1; maybe TRBD1 (6 bases). With 2 bases removed from V and 7 bases from J, the gap between germline ends came to 6 bases. The CDR3 has 12 residues. The CDR3 reads CASSLQGNEQFF. The CDR3 DNA follows: TGTGCCAGCAGTTTACAGGGGAATGAGCAGTTCTTC.

This clonotype was counted between two and nine times. CDR3 DNA: TGCGCCAGCAGCACACGGACAGGGGGCGCGACTGAAGCTTTCTTT. Translation: CASSTRTGGATEAFF. The V gene is TRBV5-1, the J gene TRBJ1-1, with 11 bases identical to TRBD1. Trimming removed 4 bases from V and 5 bases from J; junction bases left unmatched: 7. Germline V lookup: CDR1 SGHRS, CDR2 YFSETQ. CDR3 length: 15 amino acids.

In this sample, this clonotype turned up many times. This sequence joins TRBV3-1 and TRBJ2-1; TRBD1 is a possible D gene (6 bases). V lost 0 bases and J lost 3, with 9 bases in between. Germline loops: CDR1 LGHDT, CDR2 YNNKEL (reference sequence). The CDR3 sequence is 15 residues long. The CDR3 loop is CASSQDPTGYNEQFF. Here the CDR3 DNA reads TGTGCCAGCAGCCAAGACCCGACAGGCTACAATGAGCAGTTCTTC.

This clonotype was detected many times. J is TRBJ2-2 and V is TRBV29-1; the D gene is possibly TRBD1 (6 bases). Trimming left V 7 bases short and J 7 bases short, with 16 bases between. The CDR3 is 13 amino acids. The V gene's germline CDR1 is SQVTM and CDR2 ANQGSEA. This CDR3 is CSDGYRVCGELFF. The CDR3 region has the DNA TGCAGCGACGGGTACAGGGTCTGCGGGGAGCTGTTTTTT.

This clonotype was recorded many times. This rearrangement joins TRBV7-9 to TRBJ2-2, with D perhaps TRBD1 (6 bases). This CDR3 has 15 residues. Germline V CDR1 and CDR2: SEHNR, FQNEAQ (reference sequence). Trimming took 5 bases from V and 5 from J, leaving 15 bases between them. The CDR3 DNA reads as TGTGCCAGCAGCCTAACAGGGTCCGGGACCGGGGAGCTGTTTTTT. As protein: CASSLTGSGTGELFF. Using reference TRBV7-9 and TRBJ2-2 for the parts outside the CDR3, the full variable domain is DTGVSQNPRHKITKRGQNVTFRCDPISEHNRLYWYRQTLGQGPEFLTYFQNEAQLEKSRLLSDRFSAERPKGSFSTLEIQRTEQGDSAMYLCASSLTGSGTGELFFGEGSRLTVL.

This clonotype has only a few counts. The chain combines TRBV24-1 with TRBJ2-1, with 10 positions matching TRBD1. Trimming at V came to 9 bases and at J to 6 bases, leaving 7 bases not matched to a gene. This CDR3 spans 14 amino acids. Germline CDR1 reads KGHDR; CDR2 reads SFDVKD. CDR3 amino acids: CATGGTGEVNEQFF. CDR3 DNA sequence: TGTGCCACCGGTGGGACAGGGGAGGTCAATGAGCAGTTCTTC.

This clonotype showed up just a few times. V is TRBV6-1 and J is TRBJ2-2, with 8 bases aligning to TRBD2. V lost 5 bases, J lost 8 bases, and 7 bases stayed unmatched. CDR1 MNHNS and CDR2 SASEGT come from the germline V gene. This CDR3 region has 14 residues. The CDR3 reads CASSQIAGPGELFF. For the CDR3, the DNA is TGTGCCAGCAGTCAAATAGCGGGACCGGGGGAGCTGTTTTTT.

This clonotype was seen ten or more times. The J gene is TRBJ2-1, the V gene TRBV29-1; 8 nucleotides line up with TRBD1. This CDR3 is 11 amino acids long. The germline V gene encodes CDR1 SQVTM and CDR2 ANQGSEA. V was pared by 4 bases and J by 8 bases, with 1 base of the junction left unmatched. CDR3 amino acids: CSVGTGYEQFF. Written as DNA, the CDR3 is TGCAGCGTTGGGACAGGGTATGAGCAGTTCTTC.

This clonotype was counted at least ten times. The chain uses TRBV5-1 and TRBJ2-2, with TRBD1 identical over 8 bases. V lost 0 bases and J lost 7; bases outside the gene matches: 5. Germline lookup yields CDR1 SGHRS and CDR2 YFSETQ. This CDR3 region has 15 residues. As DNA, the CDR3 is TGCGCCAGCAGCTTGGACCAGGGGGCTGTCGGGGAGCTGTTTTTT. It encodes CASSLDQGAVGELFF.

Comment on this clonotype: The junction differs from germline at one of its ends, possibly a read error. The chain recombines TRBV7-7 with TRBJ2-1; D unresolved. CDR3 length: 14 residues. Germline CDR1 reads SSHAT; CDR2 reads FNYEAQ (reference sequence). The CDR3 loop is CASSQNLQHNEQFF. The CDR3 DNA is TGTGCTAGCAGCCAGAATCTACAGCACAATGAGCAGTTCTTC.

The gene calls are TRBV7-2 and TRBJ2-1; possible D gene TRBD2, 6 bases. Trimming took 1 base from V and 1 from J, leaving 8 bases between them. The CDR3 is made up of 15 amino acids. Germline V CDR1 and CDR2: SGHTA, FQGNSA. CDR3 in amino acids: CASSLGLVSYNEQFF. DNA of the CDR3: TGTGCCAGCAGCTTAGGACTAGTTTCCTACAATGAGCAGTTCTTC.